This is a list of T cell receptor beta chains from one sample in a study of cytomegalovirus exposure and HLA in healthy donors. The assay was immunoSEQ multiplex PCR, and TCRdb's table has in-frame clones only and misses some. The sample consists of 150,000 to 200,000 clones, about 75% of them appearing once. Sequencing was carried out using PBMCs. These receptors all come from a man younger than 30 in good health and CMV-seropositive. Each CDR3 is given with its conserved first and last residue. The D gene is left open where the match is weak. Where a row states a size, it is once, few, many or the class of an expanded clone; other rows omit it.

D gene,clone size,V gene,J gene,CDR3 DNA,CDR3 protein
.,few,TRBV11-2,TRBJ1-4,TGTGCCAGCAGCAACGGGATCACAAATGAAAAACTGTTTTTT,CASSNGITNEKLFF
TRBD2,.,TRBV10-3,TRBJ2-1,TGTGCCATCAGTGAGTCGATGGGCCTAGCGGACTCCAATGAGCAGTTCTTC,CAISESMGLADSNEQFF
.,.,TRBV27,TRBJ2-1,TGTGCCAGCAAGGGACTCTTCTACAATGAGCAGTTCTTC,CASKGLFYNEQFF
.,.,TRBV11-1,TRBJ2-3,TGTGCCAGCAATCAGGACACAGATACGCAGTATTTT,CASNQDTDTQYF
TRBD2,.,TRBV10-2,TRBJ2-2,TGCGCCAGCAGTGAGGGGAGAGCGGGAGGTTTCGGGGAGCTGTTTTTT,CASSEGRAGGFGELFF
.,once,TRBV6-5,TRBJ2-1,TGTGCCAGCAGTTACCGCCTCGAGGGCGATGAGCAGTTCTTC,CASSYRLEGDEQFF
.,once,TRBV5-1,TRBJ2-3,TGCGCCAGCAGCGGCGGGGTTACTAGCACAGATACGCAGTATTTT,CASSGGVTSTDTQYF
TRBD2,.,TRBV10-2,TRBJ2-1,TGCGCCAGCAGACGATCTAGCGGGAGGGCCGGATGGAATGAGCAGTTCTTC,CASRRSSGRAGWNEQFF
.,.,TRBV7-9,TRBJ1-4,TGTGCCAGCAGCTTAGATGGGCGTGGGGAAAAACTGTTTTTT,CASSLDGRGEKLFF
.,.,TRBV6-5,TRBJ1-1,TGTGCCAGCAGTTACCCGGGTAGAAGGGGTGAAGCTTTCTTT,CASSYPGRRGEAFF
TRBD1,.,TRBV11-1,TRBJ1-6,TGTGCCAGCAGCCTGGGACAGAGCTCCTATAATTCACCCCTCCACTTT,CASSLGQSSYNSPLHF
TRBD1,few,TRBV25-1,TRBJ2-1,TGTGCCAGCAGAGCCGGGACAGGGATCTACAATGAGCAGTTCTTC,CASRAGTGIYNEQFF
.,.,TRBV2,TRBJ1-3,TGTGCCAGCAGCACCCAAGGAGCATCTGGAAACACCATATATTTT,CASSTQGASGNTIYF
TRBD1,.,TRBV7-3,TRBJ1-6,TGTGCCAGCAGCTCTACCGGGACAGGGGATTCACCCCTCCACTTT,CASSSTGTGDSPLHF
.,.,TRBV6-5,TRBJ1-2,TGTGCCAGCAGTTCCCCGGGGGACTATGGCTACACCTTC,CASSSPGDYGYTF
TRBD1,.,TRBV27,TRBJ2-2,TGTGCCAGCAGCTGGACAGGGGCCGGCACCGGGGAGCTGTTTTTT,CASSWTGAGTGELFF
TRBD2,.,TRBV2,TRBJ2-1,TGTGCCAGCAGGGCGGGACTAGCGATCAATGAGCAGTTCTTC,CASRAGLAINEQFF
TRBD2,.,TRBV2,TRBJ2-1,TGTGCCAGCAGGATAGCGGGGGGGGCTTTTAGCGGCGAGCAGTTCTTC,CASRIAGGAFSGEQFF
TRBD2,.,TRBV11-3,TRBJ2-3,TGTGCCAGCAGCTCCGGGACTAGCATCACAGATACGCAGTATTTT,CASSSGTSITDTQYF
TRBD1,.,TRBV6-5,TRBJ1-1,TGTGCCAGCAGTTACCGGGGGACAGGGGGACGGACTGAAGCTTTCTTT,CASSYRGTGGRTEAFF
.,.,TRBV7-8,TRBJ1-2,TGTGCCAGCAGCTTCACCGAGGGCTATGGCTACACCTTC,CASSFTEGYGYTF
.,.,TRBV2,TRBJ1-1,TGTGCCAGCAGTCAGACAAACACTGAAGCTTTCTTT,CASSQTNTEAFF
.,.,TRBV6-6,TRBJ1-5,TGTGCCAGCAGTTACCTAGGACGGGAAGACCAGCCCCAGCATTTT,CASSYLGREDQPQHF
TRBD1,.,TRBV6-5,TRBJ1-1,TGTGCCAGCAGTTACCAGGGGGCTGGCACTGAAGCTTTCTTT,CASSYQGAGTEAFF
.,.,TRBV11-3,TRBJ1-3,TGTGCCAGCAGCCGGGACTCTGGAAACACCATATATTTT,CASSRDSGNTIYF
.,.,TRBV6-4,TRBJ1-2,TGTGCCAGCAGTGACACCAAGACACCGGGGGGCTTCAATGGCTACACCTTC,CASSDTKTPGGFNGYTF
TRBD1,few,TRBV7-9,TRBJ1-1,TGTGCCAGCAGCCTTAAAGGGACAGCGCTGGGCACTGAAGCTTTCTTT,CASSLKGTALGTEAFF
.,.,TRBV27,TRBJ1-5,TGTGCCAGCAGTTTACCAGGCTACAATCAGCCCCAGCATTTT,CASSLPGYNQPQHF
.,.,TRBV28,TRBJ1-1,TGTGCCAGCAGTTCAACTACGAGGGGGGGCACTGAAGCTTTCTTT,CASSSTTRGGTEAFF
.,.,TRBV11-2,TRBJ2-3,TGTGCCAGCAGCTTAGTAGGCGGGCCTAGCACAGATACGCAGTATTTT,CASSLVGGPSTDTQYF
.,.,TRBV7-2,TRBJ1-1,TGTGCCAGCAGCTTAGAATCGGGTGGGGGGACTGAAGCTTTCTTT,CASSLESGGGTEAFF
TRBD1,.,TRBV28,TRBJ1-2,TGTGCCAGCAGCCGACCGACAGGGGGTCTTGACTATGGCTACACCTTC,CASSRPTGGLDYGYTF
TRBD1,.,TRBV7-3,TRBJ1-2,TGTGCCAGCAGCTCCACAGGGGATGGCTACACCTTC,CASSSTGDGYTF
.,.,TRBV5-6,TRBJ2-1,TGTGCCAGCAGCCCAAGAAAGGTAGCAGGGTATAATGAGCAGTTCTTC,CASSPRKVAGYNEQFF
TRBD1,.,TRBV19,TRBJ2-2,TGTGCCAGTAAAACAGGGGACAGATTCACCGGGGAGCTGTTTTTT,CASKTGDRFTGELFF
TRBD2,.,TRBV6-1,TRBJ2-1,TGTGCCAGCAGTGAGGGACTAGCGGCTTACAATGAGCAGTTCTTC,CASSEGLAAYNEQFF
.,.,TRBV19,TRBJ2-3,TGTGCCAGTAGTACCCCCGGCAGGGCTGGGACAGATACGCAGTATTTT,CASSTPGRAGTDTQYF
.,once,TRBV7-7,TRBJ2-5,TGTGCTAGCAGCCAAACAGGAATCCAAGAGACCCAGTACTTC,CASSQTGIQETQYF
TRBD1,.,TRBV7-8,TRBJ2-2,TGTGCCAGCAGCGAGGGACAGGGTTATCGCACCGGGGAGCTGTTTTTT,CASSEGQGYRTGELFF
.,few,TRBV21-1,TRBJ2-1,TGTGCCAGCAGCGAACGACAGGGCTTAGTTGAGCAGTTCTTC,CASSERQGLVEQFF
.,.,TRBV2,TRBJ1-1,TGTGCCAGCAGAGGGGGAAAATTGGGGAGCACTGAAGCTTTCTTT,CASRGGKLGSTEAFF
TRBD1,.,TRBV5-1,TRBJ1-1,TGCGCCAGCAGCCGAGACAGGGACCTCACTGAAGCTTTCTTT,CASSRDRDLTEAFF